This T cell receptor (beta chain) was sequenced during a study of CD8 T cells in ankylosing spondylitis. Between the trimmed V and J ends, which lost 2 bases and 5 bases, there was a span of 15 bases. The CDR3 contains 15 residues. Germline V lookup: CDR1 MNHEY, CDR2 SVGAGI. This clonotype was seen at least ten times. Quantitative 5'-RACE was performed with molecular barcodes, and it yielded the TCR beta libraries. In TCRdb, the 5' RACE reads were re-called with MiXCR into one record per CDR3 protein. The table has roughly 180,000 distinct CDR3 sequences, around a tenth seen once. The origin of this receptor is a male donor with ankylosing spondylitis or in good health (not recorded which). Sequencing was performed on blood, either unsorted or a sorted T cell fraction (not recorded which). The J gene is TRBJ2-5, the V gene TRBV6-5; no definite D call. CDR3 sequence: CASSYMVSTGETQYF. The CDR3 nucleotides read TGTGCCAGCAGTTACATGGTGTCGACCGGGGAGACCCAGTACTTC.